This TCR beta chain stems from a study of blood T cell repertoires in COVID-19 (dated by TCRdb to the early 2020s). About the full investigation: Collaborator samples came from the United States, Italy and Spain and covered acute and convalescent phases of COVID-19. Where HLA class I and class II types were available, the types were taken from metadata supplied by the sample provider, not from assay-based typing. The repertoires were released in a freely available public database intended as a resource for research on the immune response to SARS-CoV-2. The dataset comprised deeply sampled blood TCRbeta repertoires from subjects exposed to, actively infected with, or recovered from COVID-19. The samples were drawn from the first 160 participants of the ongoing ImmuneRACE study and from 1,254 subjects provided by 6 global collaborators. Nearly every sample came with metadata listing a de-identified subject ID, COVID-19 status, age in years and sex. The material from the prospective study consisted of cDNA or gDNA derived from T cells, B-cell-depleted T cells, or PBMCs. Results and caveats for the whole study, not just this receptor: The amount of clinical and demographic metadata varied by source and participant and was provided uncurated.

In the prospective study, participants were about 18 to 100 years old, resided in 24 geographic areas of the United States, and were enrolled through a virtual design. To assign participants to cohorts, the prospective study relied on clinical history that participants themselves reported in a screening survey and a study questionnaire. Recovered participants in ImmuneRACE Cohort 3 were defined as having two consecutive negative NP/OP PCR tests, clearance from a healthcare professional, or resolution of symptoms. Mobile phlebotomists in the prospective study collected whole blood, serum and a nasopharyngeal or oropharyngeal swab from every participant. Participants in the prospective study had the option to provide additional blood draws and questionnaires over a roughly 2-month period. Blood samples from the prospective study were shipped frozen or at room temperature prior to DNA extraction.

The CDR3 holds 14 amino acids from the cysteine to the phenylalanine. Only the CDR3 DNA stays, 42 bases, in frame from base 1. From V the trimming removes 6 bases and from J it removes 4 bases, while the gene matches leave 9 bases of the junction unaccounted for. CDR1 SGHRS and CDR2 YFSETQ are derived from the germline V gene. Comments on this clone: Its antigen has not been determined. No much larger clone is present one base from it, and per-base qualities are unavailable.

TCRbeta CDR3 regions were amplified from genomic DNA by means of the immunoSEQ Assay, a bias-controlled multiplex PCR. The source study handled its data this way. The number of nucleated cells in each sample was estimated by amplification of reference gene primers within the assay. To quantify the absolute abundance of each unique TCRbeta CDR3 rearrangement, sequence reads were collapsed and filtered. For each sample, productive Simpson clonality was calculated as the square root of Simpson's diversity index over productive rearrangements. The clones in this table, taken by TCRdb from immuneACCESS, are in-frame only. Not every clone is retained; where verified, under half of the shortfall comes from an unresolved V gene, and the cause of the rest is unknown. Clonal size and the V and J genes are those of that table, whereas D and trimming came from the DNA. The sample table shows around 190,000 clones, and around 90% are seen once. The biggest ten clones account for about 9.4% of the sample.

The sequencing sample was made of PBMCs or T cells enriched from blood (not recorded which). The clonotype comes from a woman younger than 35 who had recovered from COVID-19. Recombination linked TRBV5-1 to TRBJ2-7; TRBD2 fits 8 bases in the junction. The DNA sequence is given as TGCGCCAGCACATCGAGCGGGAGCGGGTACGAGCAGTACTTC. This translates into CASTSSGSGYEQYF.